These 15 T cell receptor beta chains share one sample of origin, sequenced in a study of molecular identifiers for immune sequencing clone quantification. TCRdb reprocessed the PCR reads with MiXCR, giving one entry per CDR3 protein. The table shows about 640,000 distinct CDR3 sequences, with about 20% occurring only once. The source material was naive CD8+ T cells from blood, with Jurkat cell RNA spiked in. Regarding subset: FACS-sorted CD8+CD4-CCR7+CD45RA+ naive T cells. All receptors come from a human donor in good health. Some libraries in this study had Jurkat cell RNA spiked in.

The chain joins TRBV7-3 to TRBJ2-5; TRBD1 matches 8 bases. The germline gives CDR1 SGHTA, CDR2 FQGTGA. The CDR3 runs to 13 residues. The ends lost 6 bases at V and 5 bases at J; junction bases unmatched: 5. DNA for the CDR3: TGTGCCAGCAGTGGACAGGGTCAGGAGACCCAGTACTTC. Amino acids: CASSGQGQETQYF. The variable domain in full, with the rest retrieved from reference TRBV7-3 and TRBJ2-5, is GAGVSQTPSNKVTEKGKYVELRCDPISGHTALYWYRQSLGQGPEFLIYFQGTGAADDSGLPNDRFFAVRPEGSVSTLKIQRTERGDSAVYLCASSGQGQETQYFGPGTRLLVL.

This clonotype was counted a few times. The V gene is TRBV28, the J gene TRBJ2-1; 11 nucleotides agree with TRBD2. Losses at the gene ends were 5 bases for V and 6 bases for J; bases not matched to a gene: 6. The CDR3 runs 15 residues. CDR1 and CDR2 from the germline V gene are MDHEN and SYDVKM. CDR3 amino acids: CASSPTSGSGNEQFF. CDR3 in DNA: TGTGCCAGCAGTCCTACTAGCGGGAGTGGCAATGAGCAGTTCTTC.

This clonotype was found many times. This sequence joins TRBV30 and TRBJ2-7; no reliable D call. Germline lookup yields CDR1 GTSNPN and CDR2 SVGIG (reference sequence). The CDR3 is made up of 12 amino acids. Trimming shortened V by 2 bases and J by 2 bases, and 7 bases separated the two germline ends. CDR3: CAWSSSTYEQYF. The CDR3 bases are TGTGCCTGGAGTTCCTCCACCTACGAGCAGTACTTC.

Concerning this clonotype itself: Likely a read error: the CDR3 ends without its conserved phenylalanine or tryptophan. The V call is TRBV5-3, the J call TRBJ2-5; TRBD2 matches at 9 bases. TRBV5-3 is an ORF for which the function is uncertain. The CDR3 is 16 amino acids. CDR3 loop: CASSLAPGLASDTQYS. The CDR3 DNA reads as TGTGCCAGCAGCTTGGCCCCCGGACTAGCGTCGGATACCCAGTACTCC.

Of note for this clonotype: A single base separates this from a much larger clone, so it may be a read error. This chain links TRBV20-1 with TRBJ2-7, with 8 bases matching TRBD2. The germline V gene encodes CDR1 DFQATT and CDR2 SNEGSKA (reference sequence). The CDR3 contains 12 residues. The CDR3 nucleotides read TGCAGTAGTAGCGGGATGACTTACGGGCAGTACTTC. Residues: CSSSGMTYGQYF.

This clonotype occurred a few times. V is TRBV24-1 and J is TRBJ2-6; D is tentatively TRBD1 or TRBD2 (5 bases each). The CDR3 contains 15 residues. Germline-derived CDR1 and CDR2 are KGHDR and SFDVKD. Trimming left V 12 bases short and J 0 bases short, with 14 bases between. CDR3 loop: CAPRDGNSGANVLTF. In nucleotides, the CDR3 is TGTGCCCCCCGGGACGGAAACTCTGGGGCCAACGTCCTGACTTTC.

Note on this clonotype: A much larger clone sits a single nucleotide away, making a read error possible. The V and J genes are TRBV13 and TRBJ2-5, with 12 bases matching TRBD2. The CDR3 is 19 residues long. In germline, CDR1 is PRHDT, CDR2 FYEKMQ (reference sequence). CDR3 residues: CAGSYRTSGEPGDGETQYF. The CDR3 bases are TGTGCCGGCAGCTACAGGACTAGCGGGGAACCCGGAGATGGAGAGACCCAGTACTTC. The variable domain in full, with the rest retrieved from reference TRBV13 and TRBJ2-5, is AAGVIQSPRHLIKEKRETATLKCYPIPRHDTVYWYQQGPGQDPQFLISFYEKMQSDKGSIPDRFSAQQFSDYHSELNMSSLELGDSALYFCAGSYRTSGEPGDGETQYFGPGTRLLVL.

This clonotype was seen more than once but under ten times. Compared with germline, one end of the junction differs, possibly owing to a read error. V usage is TRBV7-6 and J usage is TRBJ2-2; the D call may be TRBD1 or TRBD2 (6 bases each). The CDR3 runs 15 residues. In germline, CDR1 is SGHVS, CDR2 FNYEAQ. This CDR3 is CASSPTGTPTGGLFF. The CDR3 DNA reads TGTGCCAGCAGCCCTACCGGGACACCTACCGGGGGGCTGTTTTTT.

This clonotype was seen repeatedly, ten times or more. Here the CDR3 DNA reads TGTGCCAGTAGTATAGGACTAGCGGGGCTACGCACAGATACGCAGTATTTT. Its translation is CASSIGLAGLRTDTQYF. The J gene is TRBJ2-3, the V gene TRBV19; 11 bases fit TRBD2. Germline CDR1 is LNHDA and CDR2 is SQIVND (reference sequence). The junction had 4 bases not matched to a gene; V was cut back by 1 base and J by 1 base. There are 17 residues in the CDR3.

The V call is TRBV2, the J call TRBJ2-5, with D perhaps given as TRBD1 or TRBD2 (5 bases each). CDR3 size: 15 residues. Germline lookup yields CDR1 SNHLY and CDR2 FYNNEI. Trimming stripped 3 bases from V and 5 bases from J, with 16 bases between. The CDR3 sequence is CASSERAPWGETQYF. Here the CDR3 DNA reads TGTGCCAGCAGTGAGCGGGCTCCTTGGGGGGAGACCCAGTACTTC.

The V and J genes are TRBV29-1 and TRBJ2-7; 9 nucleotides align to TRBD1. Trimming took 5 bases from V and 0 from J; bases not matched to a gene: 5. Germline V lookup: CDR1 SQVTM, CDR2 ANQGSEA. This CDR3 region has 14 residues. The CDR3, as DNA: TGCAGCGTTCAGGGACAGGGAAGCTCCTACGAGCAGTACTTC. The encoded protein is CSVQGQGSSYEQYF.

The chain employs TRBV15 and TRBJ1-1; unclear D gene. CDR1 and CDR2 from the germline V gene are LNHNV and YYDKDF (reference sequence). The CDR3 contains 14 residues. The V end was cut by 3 bases, the J end by 2 bases, with 10 bases between. The CDR3 DNA reads as TGTGCCACCAGCAGCTTACAAGAAAACACTGAAGCTTTCTTT. Its protein product is CATSSLQENTEAFF.

At least ten counts were recorded for this clonotype. V and J are TRBV6-6 and TRBJ1-1; D is unresolved. There are 12 residues in the CDR3. Germline-derived CDR1 and CDR2 are MNHNY and SVGAGI (reference sequence). V shed 6 bases and J shed 8 bases, with 13 bases lying between them. CDR3 DNA: TGTGCCAGCAGCCCGGAGGTGTTAGAAGCTTTCTTT. Translating it yields CASSPEVLEAFF.

This clonotype was counted between two and nine times. The chain recombines TRBV18 with TRBJ2-7, with 7 bases matching TRBD2. This CDR3 comprises 14 residues. The ends lost 6 bases at V and 3 bases at J; junction bases unmatched: 8. From germline, CDR1 is KGHSH and CDR2 LQKENI. The CDR3 sequence is CASSGDYRIYEQYF. In DNA, the CDR3 is TGTGCCAGCTCGGGGGACTACAGGATCTACGAGCAGTACTTC.

This clonotype was observed at least ten times. The chain combines TRBV12-3 or TRBV12-4 with TRBJ1-5, with no clear D. The V and J ends lost 5 bases and 3 bases respectively, with 8 bases between them. The CDR3 runs 13 residues. The CDR3 bases are TGTGCCAGCAGTCCAAGCATCAATCAGCCCCAGCATTTT. This translates into CASSPSINQPQHF.